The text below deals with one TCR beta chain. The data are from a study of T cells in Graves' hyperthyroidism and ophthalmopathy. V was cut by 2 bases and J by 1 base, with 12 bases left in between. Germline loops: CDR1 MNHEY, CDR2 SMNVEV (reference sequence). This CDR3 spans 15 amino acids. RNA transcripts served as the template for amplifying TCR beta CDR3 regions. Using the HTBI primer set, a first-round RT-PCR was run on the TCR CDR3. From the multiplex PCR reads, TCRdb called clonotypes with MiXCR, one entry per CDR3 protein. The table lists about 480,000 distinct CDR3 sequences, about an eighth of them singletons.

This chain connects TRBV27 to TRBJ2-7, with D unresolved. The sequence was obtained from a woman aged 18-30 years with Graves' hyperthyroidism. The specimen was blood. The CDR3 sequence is CASSLTGTPSYEQYF. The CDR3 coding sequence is TGTGCCAGCAGTTTAACGGGTACCCCTTCCTACGAGCAGTACTTC.